These 10 T cell receptor beta chains originate from one sample sequenced in a study of identical twins. TCRdb analysed the 5' RACE reads with MiXCR anew, one entry per CDR3 protein. Of around 670,000 distinct CDR3 sequences listed, around 6% are singletons. Specimen: naive T cells sorted from blood. These receptors were obtained from a man aged 18-30 years in good health.

The chain couples TRBV20-1 to TRBJ2-5; D possibly corresponds to TRBD2 (6 bases). CDR1 is DFQATT, CDR2 SNEGSKA, per germline (reference sequence). Trimming took off 1 base at V and 4 bases at J, with 16 bases between the two ends. This CDR3 is 15 amino acids long. The CDR3 sequence: CSARGGLGSGETQYF. CDR3 bases: TGCAGTGCTAGAGGGGGACTGGGGTCCGGAGAGACCCAGTACTTC.

The sample holds many counts of this clonotype. V usage is TRBV11-3 and J usage is TRBJ2-7; tentatively, D is TRBD2 (5 bases). With 1 base removed from V and 0 bases from J, the gap between germline ends came to 7 bases. The CDR3 consists of 14 residues. Germline loops: CDR1 SGHNT, CDR2 YENEEA. CDR3 loop: CASSLVGSSYEQYV. The CDR3, as DNA: TGTGCCAGCAGCTTAGTGGGGAGCTCCTACGAGCAGTACGTC.

This clonotype appeared many times. This chain connects TRBV5-5 to TRBJ2-1; 11 nucleotides align to TRBD1. The CDR3 covers 15 residues. J gave up 4 bases and V 3 bases, and 3 bases lay outside the gene matches. The germline gives CDR1 SGHKS, CDR2 YYEKEE (reference sequence). The CDR3 here is CASSYRDRGYNEQFF. The CDR3 nucleotides read TGTGCCAGCAGCTACCGGGACAGGGGGTACAATGAGCAGTTCTTC.

In this sample, this clonotype turned up many times. V and J are TRBV29-1 and TRBJ2-1, with D perhaps given as TRBD1 or TRBD2 (7 bases each). The germline gives CDR1 SQVTM, CDR2 ANQGSEA. Between the trimmed V and J ends, which lost 2 bases and 6 bases, there was a span of 17 bases. This CDR3 has 15 residues. The CDR3, as DNA: TGCAGCGTTGAAAGGGGCAGGGGGGGTATCAATGAGCAGTTCTTC. Amino acid sequence: CSVERGRGGINEQFF.

This clonotype came up many times. This chain connects TRBV29-1 to TRBJ2-2; D is uncertain. Trimming shortened V by 5 bases and J by 4 bases, and 11 bases separated the two germline ends. The CDR3 spans 13 residues. Germline CDR1 is SQVTM and CDR2 is ANQGSEA. The CDR3 loop is CSVQHTPTGELFF. CDR3 in DNA: TGCAGCGTTCAGCACACGCCCACCGGGGAGCTGTTTTTT.

This clonotype was seen ten or more times. This chain uses TRBV29-1 with TRBJ2-5; TRBD1 is a possible D gene (5 bases). Germline V gene data show CDR1 as SQVTM and CDR2 as ANQGSEA. The CDR3 runs 13 residues. For the CDR3, the DNA is TGCACTACCATGTCAGGGCACTCTGAGACCCAGTACTTC. Its protein is CTTMSGHSETQYF.

This clonotype was counted ten times or more. The chain has TRBV28 and TRBJ1-6; no firm D call. This CDR3 has 15 amino acids. The germline CDR1 and CDR2 sequences are MDHEN and SYDVKM. V lost 3 bases to trimming and J lost 9 bases, with 15 bases between them. CDR3 protein: CASSFGGELRSPLHF. For the CDR3, the DNA is TGTGCCAGCAGTTTCGGTGGAGAATTGCGTTCACCCCTCCACTTT.

The CDR3 spells CASNIASGRGGEQFF. CDR3 coding DNA: TGTGCCAGCAATATCGCTAGCGGGAGAGGGGGTGAGCAGTTCTTC. This chain connects TRBV6-2 or TRBV6-3 to TRBJ2-1, with 10 bases aligning to TRBD2. The V gene end was trimmed by 7 bases and the J gene end by 9 bases; junction bases not matched to a gene: 12. The V gene's germline CDR1 is MNHEY and CDR2 SVGEGT. There are 15 residues in the CDR3.

At least ten counts were recorded for this clonotype. CDR3 residues: CARADPEETQYF. For the CDR3, the DNA is TGCGCGAGAGCGGACCCTGAGGAGACCCAGTACTTC. The chain couples TRBV4-3 to TRBJ2-5; possible D gene TRBD2, 5 bases. Germline V gives CDR1 LGHNA, CDR2 YSLEER. The CDR3 is 12 amino acids.

This clonotype was recorded at least ten times. One junction end does not reproduce the germline sequence, and a read error may be involved. This chain links TRBV11-2 with TRBJ2-1; TRBD1 might be the D (5 bases). Germline-derived CDR1 and CDR2 are SGHAT and FQNNGV. The CDR3 extends over 11 amino acids. CDR3 bases: TGTGCCAGCAGCTCCTCAGGGTATGGTGTCTTC. Its translation: CASSSSGYGVF.